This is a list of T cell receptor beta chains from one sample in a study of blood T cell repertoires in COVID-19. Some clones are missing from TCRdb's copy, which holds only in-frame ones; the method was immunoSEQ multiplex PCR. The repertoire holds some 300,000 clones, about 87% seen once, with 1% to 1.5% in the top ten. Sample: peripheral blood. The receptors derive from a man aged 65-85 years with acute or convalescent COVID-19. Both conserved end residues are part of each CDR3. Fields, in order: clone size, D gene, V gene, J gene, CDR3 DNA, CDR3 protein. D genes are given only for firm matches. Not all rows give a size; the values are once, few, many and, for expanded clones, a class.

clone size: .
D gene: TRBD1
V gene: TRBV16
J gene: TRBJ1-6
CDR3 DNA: TGTGCCAGCAGCCAATCCTTGACAGGGTCTAATTCACCCCTCCACTTT
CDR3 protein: CASSQSLTGSNSPLHF

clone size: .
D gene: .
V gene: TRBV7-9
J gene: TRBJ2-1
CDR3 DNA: TGTGCCAGCAGCTTAGGGACAGTAGATGAGCAGTTCTTC
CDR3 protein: CASSLGTVDEQFF

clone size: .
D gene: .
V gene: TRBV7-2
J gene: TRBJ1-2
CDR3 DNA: TGTGCCAGCAGCCCCCTTTATGGCTACACCTTC
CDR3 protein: CASSPLYGYTF

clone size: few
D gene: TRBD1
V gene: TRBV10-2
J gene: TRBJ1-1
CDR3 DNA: TGCGCCAGCAGCGCGGGACAGGGGGGCGCAGCTTTCTTT
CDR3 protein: CASSAGQGGAAFF

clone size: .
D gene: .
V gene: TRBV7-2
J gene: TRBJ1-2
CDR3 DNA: TGTGCCAGCAGCTTAGGACAGAGCTATGGCTACACCTTC
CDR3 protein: CASSLGQSYGYTF

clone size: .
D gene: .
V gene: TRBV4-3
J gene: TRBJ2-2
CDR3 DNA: TGCGCCAGCAGCCAAATGACAGTAAACACCGGGGAGCTGTTTTTT
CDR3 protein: CASSQMTVNTGELFF

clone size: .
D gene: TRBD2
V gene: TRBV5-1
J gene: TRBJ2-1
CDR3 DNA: TGCGCCAGCAGCTCCTCCGGGACTAGCGGTTCAAACAATGAGCAGTTCTTC
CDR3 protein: CASSSSGTSGSNNEQFF

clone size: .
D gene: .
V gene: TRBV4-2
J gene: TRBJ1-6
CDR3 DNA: TGTGCCAGCAGCCAAGGGGGGGGTCGAGGTTCACCCCTCCACTTT
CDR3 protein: CASSQGGGRGSPLHF

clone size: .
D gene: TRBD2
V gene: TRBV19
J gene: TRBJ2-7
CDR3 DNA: TGTGCCAGTAGTATCCCCACCTTTGGGAGGGATGGGTCCTACGAGCAGTACTTC
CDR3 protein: CASSIPTFGRDGSYEQYF

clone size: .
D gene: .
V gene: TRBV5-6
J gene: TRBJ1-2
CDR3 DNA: TGTGCCAGCAGCTTGGAGGGGTTGTCCTATGGCTACACCTTC
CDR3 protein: CASSLEGLSYGYTF

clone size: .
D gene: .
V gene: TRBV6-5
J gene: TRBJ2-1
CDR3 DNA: TGTGCCAGCAGAACAAGGCGGGGTTTCAATGAGCAGTTCTTC
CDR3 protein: CASRTRRGFNEQFF

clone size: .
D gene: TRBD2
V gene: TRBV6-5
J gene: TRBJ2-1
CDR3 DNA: TGTGCCAGCAGTTACCGACTAGCTTACAATGAGCAGTTCTTC
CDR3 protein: CASSYRLAYNEQFF

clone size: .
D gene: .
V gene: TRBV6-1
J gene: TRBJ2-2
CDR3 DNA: TGTGCCAGCAGTGAGATGCGGGCCGCGGCCGGGGAGCTGTTTTTT
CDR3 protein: CASSEMRAAAGELFF

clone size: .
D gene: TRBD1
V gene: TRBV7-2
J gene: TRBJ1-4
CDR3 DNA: TGTGCCAGCAGCCGTTCCGGGACAGGGGCCGAAAAACTGTTTTTT
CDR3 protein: CASSRSGTGAEKLFF

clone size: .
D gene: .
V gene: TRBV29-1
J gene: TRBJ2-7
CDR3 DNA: TGCAGCGTTGAAGATAGGAAGACAGACTCCTACGAGCAGTACTTC
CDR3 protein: CSVEDRKTDSYEQYF

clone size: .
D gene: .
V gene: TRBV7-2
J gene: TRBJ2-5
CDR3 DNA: TGTGCCAGCAGCCCCCCTCCCCTGGAGACCCAGTACTTC
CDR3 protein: CASSPPPLETQYF

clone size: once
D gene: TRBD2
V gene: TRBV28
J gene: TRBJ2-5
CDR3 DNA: TGTGCCAGCAGTCCCTGGACTAGCGGGAGGGGAGAGACCCAGTACTTC
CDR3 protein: CASSPWTSGRGETQYF

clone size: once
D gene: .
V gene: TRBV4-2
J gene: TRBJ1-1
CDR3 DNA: TGTGCCAGCAGCCAAGAAACATTCACTGAAGCTTTCTTT
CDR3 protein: CASSQETFTEAFF

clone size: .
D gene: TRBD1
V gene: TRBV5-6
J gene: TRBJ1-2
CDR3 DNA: TGTGCCAGCAGCCCGACTAAACGGGACAGGGGGAACTATGGCTACACCTTC
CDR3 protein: CASSPTKRDRGNYGYTF

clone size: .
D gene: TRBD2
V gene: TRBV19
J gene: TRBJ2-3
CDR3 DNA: TGTGCCAGTAGTATTGGGTGGCGGGGGACCACAGATACGCAGTATTTT
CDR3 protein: CASSIGWRGTTDTQYF

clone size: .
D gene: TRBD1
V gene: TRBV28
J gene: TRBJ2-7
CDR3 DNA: TGTGCCAGCAGTTCCCTAGGGACAGGATCTCGCGAGCAGTACTTC
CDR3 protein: CASSSLGTGSREQYF

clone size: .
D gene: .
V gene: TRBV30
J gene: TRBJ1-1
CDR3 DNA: TGTGCCTGGGGAGTCTTAGGGCTCGGGGACACTGAAGCTTTCTTT
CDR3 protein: CAWGVLGLGDTEAFF

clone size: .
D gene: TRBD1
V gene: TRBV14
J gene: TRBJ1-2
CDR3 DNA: TGTGCCAGCAGCCAGGGACAGGGGGTAGCTAACTATGGCTACACCTTC
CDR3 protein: CASSQGQGVANYGYTF

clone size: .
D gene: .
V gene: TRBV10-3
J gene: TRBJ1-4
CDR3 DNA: TGTGCCATCAGTGCAGGGGCAACTAATGAAAAACTGTTTTTT
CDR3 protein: CAISAGATNEKLFF

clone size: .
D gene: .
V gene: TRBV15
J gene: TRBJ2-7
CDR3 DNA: TGTGCCACCAGCAGAGATTTTCCCACCTACGAGCAGTACTTC
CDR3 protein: CATSRDFPTYEQYF

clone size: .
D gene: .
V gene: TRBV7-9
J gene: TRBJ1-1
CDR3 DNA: TGTGCCAGCAGCTTATTCCAGGGAAAGAACACTGAAGCTTTCTTT
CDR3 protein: CASSLFQGKNTEAFF

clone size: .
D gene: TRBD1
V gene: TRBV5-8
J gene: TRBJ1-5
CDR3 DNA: TGTGCCAGCAGCCCCGGACAGGGGGATCGGCAGCCCCAGCATTTT
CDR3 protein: CASSPGQGDRQPQHF

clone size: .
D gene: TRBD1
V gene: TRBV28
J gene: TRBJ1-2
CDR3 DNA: TGTGCCAGCAGTATAGGGGGCGGGATTTATGGCTACACCTTC
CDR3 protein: CASSIGGGIYGYTF

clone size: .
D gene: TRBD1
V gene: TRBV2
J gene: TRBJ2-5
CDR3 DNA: TGTGCCAGCAGCAACCAGGGGGCATTAGAAGAGACCCAGTACTTC
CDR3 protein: CASSNQGALEETQYF

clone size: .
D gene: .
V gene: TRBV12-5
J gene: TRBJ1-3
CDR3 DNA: TGTGCTAGTGGGTCGGGGTCCCCTGGAAACACCATATATTTT
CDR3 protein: CASGSGSPGNTIYF

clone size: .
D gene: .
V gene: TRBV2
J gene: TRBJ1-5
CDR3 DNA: TGTGCCAGCAGTGGCCGGGGTTTTCAGCCCCAGCATTTT
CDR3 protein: CASSGRGFQPQHF

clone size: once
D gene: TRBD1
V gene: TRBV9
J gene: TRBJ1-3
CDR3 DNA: TGTGCCAGCAGCGTACCGGAGACAGGGGTCTCTGGAAACACCATATATTTT
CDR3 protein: CASSVPETGVSGNTIYF

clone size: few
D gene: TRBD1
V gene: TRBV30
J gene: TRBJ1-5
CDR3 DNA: TGTGCCTGGAGCACAGGGGGCACTCAGCCCCAGCATTTT
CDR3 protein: CAWSTGGTQPQHF

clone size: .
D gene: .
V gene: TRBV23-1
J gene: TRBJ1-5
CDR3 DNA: TGCGCCAGCAGTCATCCGGGACACCCCCAGCATTTT
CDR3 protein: CASSHPGHPQHF

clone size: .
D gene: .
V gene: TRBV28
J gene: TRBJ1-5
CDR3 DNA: TGTGCCAGCAGTTGGGGACTCGGCAATCAGCCCCAGCATTTT
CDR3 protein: CASSWGLGNQPQHF

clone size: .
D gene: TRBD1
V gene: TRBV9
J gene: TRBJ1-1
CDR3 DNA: TGTGCCAGCAGCGTAGGGCAGGGGGCGGTGAACACTGAAGCTTTCTTT
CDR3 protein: CASSVGQGAVNTEAFF

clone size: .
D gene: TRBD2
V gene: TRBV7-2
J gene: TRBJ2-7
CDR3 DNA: TGTGCCAGCAGCCGGAGCGGGAGCTCCTACGAGCAGTACTTC
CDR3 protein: CASSRSGSSYEQYF